What follows is one T cell receptor (beta chain) and its context. Antigen unknown. This specimen comes from a study of cytotoxic CD8 clonotypes in ibrutinib-treated CLL. The wider study: Once treatment had gone on for a median of around eleven months, range 6 to 36, response samples were drawn.

Germline V lookup: CDR1 SGHVS, CDR2 FNYEAQ. Unmatched junction bases numbered 7, after V lost 5 bases and J lost 1 base. The CDR3 extends over 15 amino acids. Points from the study as a whole: Clonality was higher at baseline than in age-matched healthy donors and tracked circulating CD8+ T-cell counts. Clonality showed a rise at ibrutinib response that reversed toward baseline at progression.

Profiling relied on immunoSEQ multiplex PCR, and the TCRdb table lists in-frame clones only, not all of them. The table shows about 310,000 clones, with 80% occurring only once. This chain uses TRBV7-6 with TRBJ2-7; 8 bases align to TRBD2. The clonotype was recovered from a human donor with chronic lymphocytic leukemia. This specimen consisted of PBMCs, obtained before ibrutinib treatment. The chain's CDR3 is CASSASGGRSYEQYF. DNA of the CDR3: TGTGCCAGCAGCGCTAGCGGCGGGAGGTCCTACGAGCAGTACTTC.